Given below is one TCR beta chain in context. What it recognizes is unknown. The sample originates from a study of shared clonotypes between healthy human individuals. Overall study: Donors had three CD4 naive, three CD4 memory, two CD8 naive and one CD8 memory plate apiece. Findings of the study overall: Sharing of clonotypes among donors was expected to vary with sequencing depth.

The CDR3 sequence is 15 residues long. Trimming took 4 bases from V and 5 from J; bases not matched to a gene: 6. From germline, CDR1 is SGHRS and CDR2 YFSETQ. Roughly 33,000 T cell genomes, or around 200 ng DNA, went into the sorted-subset replicate PCRs. This table comes from immunoSEQ multiplex PCR, and its TCRdb copy is limited to in-frame clones, with some not included. Among under 600,000 clones listed, roughly 98% were seen once. Naive-designated CD8 cells lacked CD45RO, were positively enriched for CCR7, and omitted terminally differentiated effector memory CD45RA+ cells. This clonotype was obtained from a man aged 25-45 years in good health. The chain carries TRBV5-1 and TRBJ2-7; TRBD2 matches 13 bases. Sequenced input: naive CD8+ T cells sorted from blood. Written as DNA, the CDR3 is TGCGCCAGCAGCCTGGGGACTAGCGGGAATGACGAGCAGTACTTC. This codes for CASSLGTSGNDEQYF.